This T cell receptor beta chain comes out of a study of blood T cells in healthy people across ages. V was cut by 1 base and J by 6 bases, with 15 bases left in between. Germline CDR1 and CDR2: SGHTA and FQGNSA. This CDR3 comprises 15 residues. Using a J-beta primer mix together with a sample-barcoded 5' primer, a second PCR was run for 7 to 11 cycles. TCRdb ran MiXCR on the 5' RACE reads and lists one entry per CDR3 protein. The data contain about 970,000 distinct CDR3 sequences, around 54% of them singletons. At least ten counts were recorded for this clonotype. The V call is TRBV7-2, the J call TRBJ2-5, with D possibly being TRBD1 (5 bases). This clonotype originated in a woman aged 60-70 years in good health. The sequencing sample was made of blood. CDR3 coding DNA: TGTGCCAGCAGCTTAGATAGGGGCATTGGAAAGACCCAGTACTTC. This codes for CASSLDRGIGKTQYF.